This is a list of T cell receptor beta chains from one sample in a study of T cells expressing NK-cell markers. After re-calling the 5' RACE reads, TCRdb lists one entry per CDR3 protein, DNA absent. The sample table sets out 300,000 to 450,000 distinct CDR3 sequences. The sequenced sample was blood T cells: a sorted CD56 or NKG2C T cell subset, CD4+ or CD8+ T cells, or bulk PBMC T cells (not recorded which). The receptors originated from a man between 18 and 69 years old in good health. Both conserved end residues are part of each CDR3.

TRBJ1-2 TRBV18 CASSPEADYGYTF
TRBJ1-1 TRBV20-1 CGAQGRTEAFF
TRBJ2-5 TRBV20-1 CSAKRPGPETQYF
TRBJ2-1 TRBV12-3/TRBV12-4 CASTSAVRREQFF
TRBJ1-1 TRBV12-3/TRBV12-4 CASSSQGKREAFF
TRBJ2-4 TRBV4-2 CASSQDYQGAKNIQYF
TRBJ2-7 TRBV14 CASSRGGSLYEQYF
TRBJ2-7 TRBV11-2 CASSGRRYEQYF
TRBJ2-7 TRBV7-9 CASSLKGQVLREQYF
TRBJ2-1 TRBV7-2 CASSLAGGVYYNEQFF
TRBJ2-3 TRBV14 CASSPRGGFGTDTQYF
TRBJ2-3 TRBV11-2 CASTRGGDPTDTQYF
TRBJ1-2 TRBV25-1 CASSDGLNYGYTF
TRBJ1-1 TRBV10-3 CAIRALAGGSTEAFF